This T cell receptor (beta chain) was identified in a study of T cell repertoires in cytomegalovirus infection. About the study: Carrying CMV and the relevant HLA type showed in public TCR beta signatures.

The CDR3 spans 13 residues. Trimming stripped 5 bases from V and 6 bases from J, with 12 bases between. The germline V gene has CDR1 SEHNR and CDR2 FQNEAQ (reference sequence). Via MiXCR, TCRdb re-called the reads, giving one row per CDR3 protein. The profile shows about 600,000 distinct CDR3 sequences, approximately 24% of them singletons. This clonotype came up a few times. The V gene is TRBV7-9, the J gene TRBJ2-3; D is unclear. The TCR comes from a human donor in good health (CMV status not recorded). Some clones in this sample may be carry-over from other donors' samples. The sequenced material came from CD8+ T cells from PBMCs. The CDR3: CASSPPLWDTQYF. The CDR3 nucleotides read TGTGCCAGCAGCCCCCCTTTGTGGGATACGCAGTATTTT.